The 23 T cell receptor beta chains presented below share a single source sample, sequenced in a study of cytomegalovirus exposure and HLA in healthy donors (dated by TCRdb to 2015 to 2018). Library generation was performed with the immunoSEQ multiplex PCR assay. The multiplex PCR relied on a mix of 60 forward primers for TCR Vbeta segments and 13 reverse primers for TCR Jbeta segments. TCRdb took this table from immuneACCESS and kept in-frame rearrangements with V and J called. Such tables lack part of the clones; where checked against another copy, unresolved V genes explain under half of the gap, and the rest is unexplained. The sample yields about 140,000 clones; roughly 80% were counted once. Of the sample, 3% to 3.5% is held by the ten largest clones. The sample consisted of PBMCs. The receptor source for this set is a female donor in good health and CMV-seronegative.

J is TRBJ2-5 and V is TRBV29-1; 12 nucleotides agree with TRBD2. The ends lost 4 bases at V and 5 bases at J; junction bases unmatched: 5. This CDR3 comprises 14 residues. CDR1 is SQVTM, CDR2 ANQGSEA, per germline. CDR3 in amino acids: CSVGGLAGWETQYF. In DNA form, the CDR3 reads TGCAGCGTTGGCGGACTAGCGGGATGGGAGACCCAGTACTTC.

The sample holds a few counts of this clone. This chain connects TRBV7-8 to TRBJ1-1; D unresolved. The germline V gene has CDR1 SGHVS and CDR2 FQNEAQ. V lost 5 bases and J 0 bases, leaving 13 bases between the germline ends. CDR3 size: 15 residues. The CDR3 nucleotides read TGTGCCAGCAGCGACTCCCGGGGTTTGAACACTGAAGCTTTCTTT. Its protein product is CASSDSRGLNTEAFF.

The chain recombines TRBV5-1 with TRBJ1-4; D ambiguous. Trimming removed 4 bases at V and 4 bases at J, with 11 bases between. Germline CDR1 reads SGHRS; CDR2 reads YFSETQ. The CDR3 totals 14 residues. The CDR3 sequence is CASSGRAGNEKLFF. CDR3 bases: TGCGCCAGCAGCGGCAGAGCAGGTAATGAAAAACTGTTTTTT.

The chain joins TRBV21-1 to TRBJ2-1; the DNA was not used to check the table's D call, TRBD1. TRBV21-1 is a documented pseudogene. This CDR3 has 17 amino acids. CDR3 sequence reads: CASSKSVGQSSYNEQFF. CDR3 in DNA: TGTGCCAGCAGCAAAAGTGTGGGACAGAGCTCCTACAATGAGCAGTTCTTC.

This clone is a singleton in its sample. This chain joins TRBV29-1 and TRBJ2-5; no clear D. The germline gives CDR1 SQVTM, CDR2 ANQGSEA. V was trimmed by 3 bases and J by 5 bases, leaving 7 bases between them. The CDR3 sequence is 11 residues long. CDR3 sequence (DNA): TGCAGCGTTGACATCGAGGAGACCCAGTACTTC. Amino acids: CSVDIEETQYF.

Comment on this clone: A junction boundary mismatches the germline segment, possibly from a read error. The genes are TRBV6-1 and TRBJ2-3, with 8 bases identical to TRBD2. CDR3 length equals 14 residues. CDR1 MNHNS and CDR2 SASEGT come from the germline V gene. The CDR3 coding sequence is TGTGCCAGCAGTGAAGCGCGGGGGGTGAGGCTCAGGGATTTT. It codes for CASSEARGVRLRDF.

This clone was seen once. V is TRBV27 and J is TRBJ2-2; possibly TRBD2 for D (5 bases). Germline V lookup: CDR1 MNHEY, CDR2 SMNVEV (reference sequence). The CDR3 is 15 amino acids. V dropped 2 bases and J dropped 2 bases, with 9 bases sitting between them. CDR3 in amino acids: CASSLGAVNTGELFF. CDR3 DNA: TGTGCCAGCAGTTTAGGAGCGGTTAACACCGGGGAGCTGTTTTTT.

The chain uses TRBV19 and TRBJ1-4; a weak D match, TRBD1 (6 bases). Trimming removed 7 bases from V and 3 bases from J, with 15 bases in between. The CDR3 is 15 amino acids. CDR1 is LNHDA and CDR2 is SQIVND in the germline V gene (reference sequence). The CDR3, as DNA: TGTGCCAGTATCCCGCGGGGGGCGTCTAATGAAAAACTGTTTTTT. This translates into CASIPRGASNEKLFF.

This clone turned up a few times. This rearrangement joins TRBV10-1 to TRBJ2-7; D call uncertain. CDR1 and CDR2 (germline): WNHNN, SYGVQD (reference sequence). There are 13 residues in the CDR3. V dropped 4 bases and J dropped 2 bases, with 9 bases sitting between them. As DNA, the CDR3 is TGCGCCAGCAGTGCTGAACAGCCCTACGAGCAGTACTTC. It encodes CASSAEQPYEQYF.

This clone was detected once. The rearrangement links TRBV5-4 to TRBJ2-5, with 7 bases aligning to TRBD1. CDR1 and CDR2 (germline): SGHNT, YYREEE (reference sequence). V lost 3 bases and J lost 1; bases outside the gene matches: 9. CDR3 length equals 16 residues. CDR3 nucleotide sequence: TGTGCCAGCAGCTCCAAAGGGGGCAGGGGCCAAGAGACCCAGTACTTC. Translation gives CASSSKGGRGQETQYF.

The genes are TRBV28 and TRBJ1-5; 7 bases are a match to TRBD1. The germline V gene has CDR1 MDHEN and CDR2 SYDVKM. Germline trimming cut 6 bases from V and 4 bases from J; bases unmatched to any gene: 6. This CDR3 is 14 amino acids long. CDR3 coding DNA: TGTGCCAGCAGACAGGGGAGAGGGAATCAGCCCCAGCATTTT. It yields the protein CASRQGRGNQPQHF.

V gene TRBV4-1 combines with J gene TRBJ2-7; perhaps TRBD1 as D (6 bases). V lost 4 bases, J lost 1 base, and 14 bases lay in between. CDR3 size: 15 residues. Germline assignment: CDR1 MGHRA and CDR2 YSYEKL. For the CDR3, the DNA is TGCGCCAGCAGCCTCTTGGGGGCAGTTTCCTACGAGCAGTACTTC. This encodes CASSLLGAVSYEQYF.

A few counts support this clone. The V gene is TRBV2, the J gene TRBJ1-1, with a possible D match to TRBD1 (5 bases). This CDR3 is 15 amino acids long. With 3 bases removed from V and 1 base from J, the gap between germline ends came to 12 bases. Looked up from germline, CDR1 is SNHLY and CDR2 is FYNNEI. In nucleotides, the CDR3 is TGTGCCAGCAGTGACGTGGGCAGGGAGAACACTGAAGCTTTCTTT. It is translated as CASSDVGRENTEAFF.

The V call is TRBV5-1, the J call TRBJ2-3, with 13 positions matching TRBD2. Per the germline V gene, CDR1 is SGHRS and CDR2 is YFSETQ. J was trimmed by 3 bases and V by 7 bases; bases with no gene match: 2. The CDR3 is 14 amino acids. The CDR3 sequence: CASRTSGGTDTQYF. DNA of the CDR3: TGCGCCAGCCGGACTAGCGGGGGAACAGATACGCAGTATTTT.

The rearrangement uses TRBV28 and TRBJ2-6; 8 nucleotides match TRBD1. V shed 4 bases, J shed 0 bases, and the junction held 11 bases outside the gene matches. This CDR3 is built from 19 residues. Per the germline V gene, CDR1 is MDHEN and CDR2 is SYDVKM. The CDR3 nucleotides read TGTGCCAGCAGTTCCCCCGTCGACAGGGGAAGCTCTGGGGCCAACGTCCTGACTTTC. This codes for CASSSPVDRGSSGANVLTF. The whole variable domain, filled in from reference TRBV28 and TRBJ2-6, reads DVKVTQSSRYLVKRTGEKVFLECVQDMDHENMFWYRQDPGLGLRLIYFSYDVKMKEKGDIPEGYSVSREKKERFSLILESASTNQTSMYLCASSSPVDRGSSGANVLTFGAGSRLTVL.

This clone was seen more than once but under ten times. The chain is built from TRBV12-5 and TRBJ2-1; 11 bases fit TRBD2. V was clipped by 0 bases and J by 5 bases; unmatched bases: 9. The CDR3 consists of 18 residues. CDR1 and CDR2 (germline): LGHNT, FRNRAP. This CDR3 reads CASGLVSLAGGINNEQFF. The CDR3 DNA follows: TGTGCTAGTGGTTTGGTAAGTCTAGCGGGAGGTATCAACAATGAGCAGTTCTTC.

This rearrangement joins TRBV7-2 to TRBJ2-3; 7 bases are shared with TRBD2. Germline trimming cut 5 bases from V and 4 bases from J; bases unmatched to any gene: 6. The V gene's germline CDR1 is SGHTA and CDR2 FQGNSA. This CDR3 spans 14 amino acids. The CDR3 DNA is TGTGCCAGCAGCGCTACTAGCGCGGCAGATACGCAGTATTTT. Residues: CASSATSAADTQYF. The full variable domain, its missing parts supplied by reference TRBV7-2 and TRBJ2-3, is GAGVSQSPSNKVTEKGKDVELRCDPISGHTALYWYRQSLGQGLEFLIYFQGNSAPDKSGLPSDRFSAERTGGSVSTLTIQRTQQEDSAVYLCASSATSAADTQYFGPGTRLTVL.

Notes on this clone: A much more abundant neighbour one base away suggests this may be a read error. This chain links TRBV5-6 with TRBJ2-7, with a tentative D call TRBD1 (6 bases). V lost 1 base and J lost 2, with 7 bases in between. This CDR3 contains 13 residues. In germline, CDR1 is SGHDT, CDR2 YYEEEE. In nucleotides, the CDR3 is TGTGCCAGCAGCTTGACAGGGACCTACGAGCAGTACTTC. This gives the protein CASSLTGTYEQYF.

Here the CDR3 DNA reads TGTGCCAGCAGCCCGTCACGGGACAGGGGGCGGGGTGGCTACACCTTC. It is translated as CASSPSRDRGRGGYTF. The chain combines TRBV5-6 with TRBJ1-2, with 12 nucleotides matching TRBD1. Germline V gene lookup returns CDR1 SGHDT and CDR2 YYEEEE. Trimming at V came to 4 bases and at J to 7 bases, leaving 11 bases not matched to a gene. This CDR3 contains 16 residues. The full variable domain, with the rest looked up from reference TRBV5-6 and TRBJ1-2, is DAGVTQSPTHLIKTRGQQVTLRCSPKSGHDTVSWYQQALGQGPQFIFQYYEEEERQRGNFPDRFSGHQFPNYSSELNVNALLLGDSALYLCASSPSRDRGRGGYTFGSGTRLTVV.

This clone was recorded a few times. The CDR3: CASSIRQGGDTQYF. The DNA of the CDR3 is TGTGCCAGCAGTATTCGACAGGGGGGAGATACGCAGTATTTT. The chain joins TRBV11-3 to TRBJ2-3, with 9 bases that match TRBD1. V dropped 6 bases and J dropped 5; count of bases not matched to a gene: 6. Germline V CDR1 and CDR2: SGHNT, YENEEA. There are 14 residues in the CDR3.

This chain joins TRBV5-6 and TRBJ2-3; TRBD2 matches 14 bases. The CDR3 spans 16 residues. Trimming at V came to 4 bases and at J to 3 bases, leaving 4 bases not matched to a gene. From germline, CDR1 is SGHDT and CDR2 YYEEEE. The CDR3: CASSGGLAGETDTQYF. CDR3 in DNA: TGTGCCAGCAGCGGGGGACTAGCGGGGGAGACAGATACGCAGTATTTT. Variable domain in full (rest from reference TRBV5-6 and TRBJ2-3): DAGVTQSPTHLIKTRGQQVTLRCSPKSGHDTVSWYQQALGQGPQFIFQYYEEEERQRGNFPDRFSGHQFPNYSSELNVNALLLGDSALYLCASSGGLAGETDTQYFGPGTRLTVL.

The gene calls are TRBV11-2 and TRBJ2-5, with 10 bases matching TRBD2. The germline V gene encodes CDR1 SGHAT and CDR2 FQNNGV. This CDR3 comprises 18 residues. J was trimmed by 4 bases and V by 4 bases; bases with no gene match: 15. The CDR3 protein is CASSSLPAGGPGRETQYF. The CDR3 nucleotides read TGTGCCAGCAGCTCGCTGCCAGCGGGGGGGCCGGGGAGAGAGACCCAGTACTTC.

The chain couples TRBV27 to TRBJ1-5; D is perhaps TRBD1 (5 bases). Germline assignment: CDR1 MNHEY and CDR2 SMNVEV (reference sequence). V lost 2 bases, J lost 9 bases, and 14 bases lay in between. The length of the CDR3 is 14 residues. The CDR3 DNA follows: TGTGCCAGCAGTTTAGGGGCAGGCCCTTGGCCCCAGCATTTT. Amino acid sequence: CASSLGAGPWPQHF.